This TCR beta chain is drawn from a study of beta chain features in type 1 diabetes. The study's findings and limits: VDJ junctions sequenced from type 1 diabetes patients showed fewer insertions and more deletions. TCRB CDR3s from Type 1 diabetes patients were moderately but significantly shorter in all four CD4+ subsets.

The CDR3 spans 17 residues. The isolated RNA, all of it, was reverse transcribed, so expressed TCRB transcripts were what got sequenced. Only in-frame clones appear in the TCRdb table, and some are missing; sequencing was by immunoSEQ multiplex PCR. The table includes 300,000 to 400,000 clones, over 9% detected once. Comment on this clone: Antigen specificity is unknown.

The chain couples TRBV21-1 to TRBJ1-2; the table's D call of TRBD1 was not tested on the DNA. TRBV21-1 is labeled a pseudogene. This TCR was recovered from a man aged 30-40 years with type 1 diabetes. Sequences were obtained from central memory CD4+ T cells from blood. CDR3 DNA: TGTGCCAGCAGCAAAGTACCACAGGGCCCAGCTAACTATGGCTACACCTTC. Its translation: CASSKVPQGPANYGYTF.